Included here is one T cell receptor beta chain sequence, with context. The target antigen is unknown. CD4+ cells were split into CD45RA+ naive and CD45RA-negative memory subsets. The data were taken from a study of shared clonotypes between healthy human individuals. When replicate PCRs were run on sorted subsets, they used approximately 0.2 ug DNA, tens of thousands of T cell genomes. Source study methods: Junction-only immunoSEQ sequences carried no quality scores, so filtering differed. Libraries were prepared by immunoSEQ multiplex PCR; TCRdb keeps only in-frame clonotypes and omits some of them. Clone size and V and J calls were adopted from that table, with D and trimming inferred from the DNA. The table lists some 2.3 million clones, about 92% of them singletons, with approximately 0.4% in the top ten. General study points: Clonotypes shared by all four sorted-subset donors had higher generation probabilities than non-shared clonotypes.

With 4 bases removed from V and 5 bases from J, the gap between germline ends came to 18 bases. The CDR3 has 16 amino acids. Germline V gene data show CDR1 as MNHNS and CDR2 as SASEGT. The sequencing sample was made of naive CD4+ T cells from PBMCs. Noted subset: CD45RA+ positively selected. This sequence originates from a man younger than 30 in good health. Some clones in this sample may be carry-over from other donors' samples. The rearrangement uses TRBV6-1 and TRBJ1-3; D remains ambiguous. CDR3 in amino acids: CASSGETLGRRNTIYF. In DNA, the CDR3 is TGTGCCAGCAGTGGCGAAACGCTAGGACGGAGAAACACCATATATTTT.